This TCR beta chain was sequenced for a study of blood T cell repertoires in COVID-19 (dated by TCRdb to about 2020). Looking at the study overall: The collaborator samples originated in the United States, Italy and Spain and spanned the acute and convalescent phases of COVID-19. Nearly every sample came with metadata listing a de-identified subject ID, COVID-19 status, age in years and sex. Where available, HLA class I and class II types were taken from metadata supplied by the sample provider and were not determined by assay-based typing. Samples were obtained from the ongoing ImmuneRACE study (first 160 participants) and from about 1,300 subjects provided by 6 global collaborators. The prospective study material was composed of cDNA or gDNA derived from T cells, B-cell-depleted T cells, or PBMCs. Deeply sampled blood TCRbeta repertoires from subjects exposed to, actively infected with, or recovered from COVID-19 were included in the dataset. The repertoires were released in a freely available public database meant as a resource for research on the immune response to SARS-CoV-2.

This clone was recorded once. Its recognized antigen is unknown. No base quality information exists; no much larger clone differs at one position. The germline V gene (reference sequence) gives CDR1 as MNHEY and CDR2 as SMNVEV. Cut back by 0 bases and 2 bases, the V and J ends lie 8 bases apart. The CDR3 goes from the cysteine to the phenylalanine over 15 residues. The only DNA kept is the CDR3, 45 bases in frame from the first base. The immunoSEQ Assay, a bias-controlled multiplex PCR, was used to amplify TCRbeta CDR3 regions from genomic DNA. As for how the authors treated the data: Within the assay, amplification of reference gene primers was used to estimate how many nucleated cells each sample contained. To quantify the absolute abundance of each unique TCRbeta CDR3 rearrangement, sequence reads were collapsed and filtered. For each sample, productive Simpson clonality was calculated by taking the square root of Simpson's diversity index across productive rearrangements. The clones in this table, taken by TCRdb from immuneACCESS, are in-frame only. Not every clone is retained; where verified, under half of the shortfall comes from an unresolved V gene, and the cause of the rest is unknown. V and J calls and clone size are copied from that table; D and trimming were computed from the DNA. The table for this sample lists about 58,000 clones; 90% of them were counted only once. Jointly, the top ten make up about an eighth of the sample.

What the study reported, not specific to this receptor: The amount of clinical and demographic metadata varied by source and participant and was provided uncurated.

Each collaborating institution followed its own protocols to collect whole blood in K2EDTA tubes. For TCRbeta analysis, collaborator samples were shipped as frozen whole blood, as isolated PBMCs, or as DNA extracted from either sample type. Sequencing input: peripheral blood. This TCR was sampled from a man aged 60 to 69 with active COVID-19. The chain is encoded by TRBV27 joined to TRBJ1-5; no D gene can be assigned with confidence. The DNA sequence is as follows: TGTGCCAGCAGTTTATCACACAGTGGCAATCAGCCCCAGCATTTT. Translated, it reads CASSLSHSGNQPQHF.